These 22 T cell receptor beta chains were all obtained from the same sample, sequenced in a study of blood T cell repertoires in COVID-19. Clones were sequenced by immunoSEQ multiplex PCR, and TCRdb holds only the in-frame ones, with some missing. The sample records a few hundred thousand clones, roughly 82% being singletons. The sequencing input was peripheral blood. These receptors were obtained from a human donor in a cohort sampled during active COVID-19.

J is TRBJ2-1 and V is TRBV27; TRBD2 agrees at 8 bases. The trim removed 2 bases at V and 9 bases at J, leaving 18 bases unmatched. Germline V gives CDR1 MNHEY, CDR2 SMNVEV (reference sequence). The CDR3 runs to 18 residues. CDR3 protein: CASSLEGVTGGPFSEQFF. DNA for the CDR3: TGTGCCAGCAGTTTAGAGGGGGTAACGGGAGGGCCATTTTCTGAGCAGTTCTTC.

The chain couples TRBV27 to TRBJ2-3, with 10 bases matching TRBD2. The CDR3 contains 15 residues. Germline values: CDR1 MNHEY, CDR2 SMNVEV (reference sequence). After removal of 3 bases from V and 12 bases from J, the junction contained 12 bases not matched to a gene. The CDR3 sequence is CASSLLAGGMLSQYF. The CDR3, as DNA: TGTGCCAGCAGTTTGTTAGCGGGAGGAATGCTATCACAGTATTTT.

This chain links TRBV19 with TRBJ1-1; D gene uncertain. The CDR3 loop spans 11 amino acids. Germline V gene data show CDR1 as LNHDA and CDR2 as SQIVND (reference sequence). Trimming removed 5 bases at V and 5 bases at J, with 6 bases between. CDR3 bases: TGTGCCAGTAGTCTGAGGACTGAAGCTTTCTTT. Its protein is CASSLRTEAFF.

The gene calls are TRBV25-1 and TRBJ1-4, with a tentative D call TRBD1 (5 bases). Germline values: CDR1 MGHDK, CDR2 SYGVNS. This CDR3 region has 15 residues. Trimming removed 1 base from V and 0 bases from J, with 6 bases in between. The CDR3 reads CASSEWGATNEKLFF. The CDR3 nucleotides are TGTGCCAGCAGTGAATGGGGGGCAACTAATGAAAAACTGTTTTTT.

With respect to this clone: Additional DNA sequences in this sample encode the identical CDR3. CDR3 region: CASSLEGVGTDTQYF. The CDR3 nucleotides are TGTGCCAGCAGCTTAGAGGGAGTTGGCACAGATACGCAGTATTTT. The chain has TRBV7-2 and TRBJ2-3, with D maybe TRBD2 (5 bases). This CDR3 comprises 15 residues. Germline V gives CDR1 SGHTA, CDR2 FQGNSA. V was shortened by 1 base and J by 1 base, with 9 bases between the two germline ends.

The V and J genes are TRBV30 and TRBJ1-5; possibly TRBD1 for D (6 bases). Trimming cost V 3 bases and J 1 base, with 19 bases left between them. The CDR3 consists of 17 residues. Germline CDR1 reads GTSNPN; CDR2 reads SVGIG (reference sequence). CDR3 DNA: TGTGCCTGGAGCGGGGACAATCCGGGGTTGAGCAATCAGCCCCAGCATTTT. Translation gives CAWSGDNPGLSNQPQHF.

The rearrangement joins TRBV19 to TRBJ1-5, with D possibly being TRBD1 (6 bases). The length of the CDR3 is 12 residues. In germline, CDR1 is LNHDA, CDR2 SQIVND (reference sequence). V lost 6 bases and J 6 bases, leaving 9 bases between the germline ends. The CDR3 bases are TGTGCCAGTAGAGGGGGTATTCAGCCCCAGCATTTT. This codes for CASRGGIQPQHF.

The rearrangement links TRBV7-2 to TRBJ2-1, with 7 bases fitting TRBD2. Germline V gene lookup returns CDR1 SGHTA and CDR2 FQGNSA. The CDR3 has 16 amino acids. The V and J ends lost 5 bases and 8 bases, in that order; junction bases with no gene match: 15. The CDR3 spells CASSLSLYGGRDEQFF. The CDR3 nucleotides read TGTGCCAGCAGCCTAAGCCTTTACGGAGGGAGGGATGAGCAGTTCTTC.

The chain couples TRBV5-1 to TRBJ2-3; D remains unclear. The germline V gene has CDR1 SGHRS and CDR2 YFSETQ. The CDR3 consists of 15 residues. V was trimmed by 0 bases and J by 4 bases, leaving 12 bases between them. CDR3 sequence (DNA): TGCGCCAGCAGCTTGGGCAACATTGCCCCAGATACGCAGTATTTT. This codes for CASSLGNIAPDTQYF.

The chain links TRBV10-3 to TRBJ2-2, with unresolved D. The CDR3 has 16 amino acids. From germline, CDR1 is ENHRY and CDR2 SYGVKD. Trimming took off 6 bases at V and 2 bases at J, with 16 bases between the two ends. CDR3 coding DNA: TGTGCCATCAGCTCCAAACTAACACTAAACACCGGGGAGCTGTTTTTT. It codes for CAISSKLTLNTGELFF.

This chain connects TRBV4-2 to TRBJ2-5, with a weak D call TRBD1 (5 bases). The CDR3 spans 18 residues. CDR1 is LGHNA and CDR2 is YNFKEQ in the germline V gene. V lost 4 bases to trimming and J lost 5 bases, with 26 bases between them. This CDR3 is CASSPTTYRIQVHETQYF. The CDR3 coding sequence is TGTGCCAGCAGCCCCACCACTTATCGGATACAGGTCCATGAGACCCAGTACTTC.

The genes are TRBV5-1 and TRBJ2-3, with 8 bases that match TRBD1. J lost 5 bases, V lost 1 base, and 9 bases had no gene match. The CDR3 totals 16 residues. Germline loops: CDR1 SGHRS, CDR2 YFSETQ. Here the CDR3 DNA reads TGCGCCAGCAGCTTGTCAGGGGGCTACGGAGGAGATACGCAGTATTTT. Translating gives CASSLSGGYGGDTQYF.

The chain couples TRBV4-2 to TRBJ1-6; unclear D gene. CDR1 and CDR2 from the germline V gene are LGHNA and YNFKEQ. CDR3 length: 15 residues. V dropped 4 bases and J dropped 1 base, with 8 bases sitting between them. This CDR3 is CASSREVSYNSPLHF. DNA of the CDR3: TGTGCCAGCAGCCGGGAGGTGTCCTATAATTCACCCCTCCACTTT.

V and J are TRBV6-5 and TRBJ2-3; D is ambiguous. Trimming left V 6 bases short and J 1 base short, with 8 bases between. This CDR3 is 13 amino acids long. Per the germline V gene, CDR1 is MNHEY and CDR2 is SVGAGI. The CDR3 here is CASRPRGTDTQYF. CDR3 DNA: TGTGCCAGCAGGCCCCGAGGCACAGATACGCAGTATTTT.

The J gene is TRBJ2-7, the V gene TRBV7-9; 7 nucleotides align to TRBD1. The germline V gene encodes CDR1 SEHNR and CDR2 FQNEAQ (reference sequence). This CDR3 has 13 residues. The V and J ends lost 5 bases and 7 bases, in that order; junction bases with no gene match: 8. CDR3 region: CASSRQGGGEQYF. CDR3 nucleotides: TGTGCCAGCAGCCGTCAAGGGGGCGGAGAGCAGTACTTC.

V gene TRBV6-5 combines with J gene TRBJ1-2, with TRBD1 matching over 8 bases. The J segment lost 7 bases and the V segment lost 5 bases, leaving 6 bases of the junction unmatched. Germline assignment: CDR1 MNHEY and CDR2 SVGAGI. This CDR3 spans 13 amino acids. CDR3 sequence reads: CASSMGQARGYTF. The CDR3 bases are TGTGCCAGCAGTATGGGACAGGCCCGTGGCTACACCTTC.

The V call is TRBV28, the J call TRBJ1-3, with 7 bases fitting TRBD1. Germline CDR1 and CDR2: MDHEN and SYDVKM. V lost 6 bases to trimming and J lost 2 bases; unmatched junction nucleotides: 7. This CDR3 has 15 residues. This CDR3 is CASRTPGGTGNTIYF. The CDR3 bases are TGTGCCAGCAGGACCCCAGGGGGGACTGGAAACACCATATATTTT. Full variable domain (missing parts from reference TRBV28 and TRBJ1-3): DVKVTQSSRYLVKRTGEKVFLECVQDMDHENMFWYRQDPGLGLRLIYFSYDVKMKEKGDIPEGYSVSREKKERFSLILESASTNQTSMYLCASRTPGGTGNTIYFGEGSWLTVV.

The gene calls are TRBV7-9 and TRBJ1-4; tentatively, D is TRBD1 (6 bases). The V end was cut by 6 bases, the J end by 3 bases, with 11 bases between. The CDR3 consists of 14 residues. Germline CDR1 is SEHNR and CDR2 is FQNEAQ (reference sequence). The CDR3, as DNA: TGTGCCAGCAGTTGGACAGATTCTAATGAAAAACTGTTTTTT. Protein product: CASSWTDSNEKLFF.

V is TRBV30 and J is TRBJ2-5; TRBD1 matches at 8 bases. CDR3 size: 15 residues. The germline V gene encodes CDR1 GTSNPN and CDR2 SVGIG (reference sequence). The ends lost 0 bases at V and 5 bases at J; junction bases unmatched: 8. DNA for the CDR3: TGTGCCTGGAGTGTACGGGGGACAGGAGGGGAGACCCAGTACTTC. This translates into CAWSVRGTGGETQYF.

The chain has TRBV15 and TRBJ1-1; D might be TRBD1 (5 bases). V was cut by 4 bases and J by 0 bases, with 9 bases left in between. This CDR3 region has 14 residues. Germline CDR1 is LNHNV and CDR2 is YYDKDF (reference sequence). Here the CDR3 DNA reads TGTGCCACCAGCAAAGAGACAGTGAACACTGAAGCTTTCTTT. This sequence encodes CATSKETVNTEAFF.

This clone was detected only once. The CDR3, as DNA: TGTGCCAGCAGCTTAGTTATTTCGCAGCCCCAGCATTTT. Amino acid sequence: CASSLVISQPQHF. The rearrangement uses TRBV11-2 and TRBJ1-5, with D hard to call. The V gene's germline CDR1 is SGHAT and CDR2 FQNNGV. With 1 base removed from V and 7 bases from J, the gap between germline ends came to 8 bases. The CDR3 is 13 residues long. Full variable domain (rest looked up from reference TRBV11-2 and TRBJ1-5): EAGVAQSPRYKIIEKRQSVAFWCNPISGHATLYWYQQILGQGPKLLIQFQNNGVVDDSQLPKDRFSAERLKGVDSTLKIQPAKLEDSAVYLCASSLVISQPQHFGDGTRLSIL.

Here the CDR3 DNA reads TGTGCCAGCAACCAAGGGGCTGGGGAGCTGTTTTTT. Translating it yields CASNQGAGELFF. The V call is TRBV28, the J call TRBJ2-2; TRBD1 is a possible D gene (5 bases). The germline V gene encodes CDR1 MDHEN and CDR2 SYDVKM. Trimming stripped 7 bases from V and 8 bases from J, with 11 bases between. This CDR3 has 12 amino acids.